The 25 T cell receptor beta chains given below trace back to one sample, sequenced in a study of cytomegalovirus exposure and HLA in healthy donors. Amplification used 60 Vbeta primers and 13 Jbeta primers. Clones were sequenced by immunoSEQ multiplex PCR, and TCRdb holds only the in-frame ones, with some missing. The sample shows roughly 180,000 clones, approximately 80% of them seen only once. Sequencing was carried out using PBMCs. Receptor source: a male donor in good health and CMV-seronegative.

This sequence joins TRBV9 and TRBJ2-7; possibly TRBD2 for D (5 bases). The ends were cut back, 4 bases at V and 6 bases at J, with 11 bases in the middle. The CDR3 consists of 12 residues. The V gene's germline CDR1 is SGDLS and CDR2 YYNGEE. CDR3 loop: CASSPAGVEQYF. The CDR3 coding sequence is TGTGCCAGCAGCCCCGCCGGGGTCGAGCAGTACTTC.

The V gene is TRBV7-2, the J gene TRBJ2-1, with D possibly TRBD1 on 7 matching bases. This CDR3 has 17 residues. The germline V gene encodes CDR1 SGHTA and CDR2 FQGNSA. The V and J ends lost 5 bases and 9 bases respectively, with 26 bases between them. CDR3 sequence (DNA): TGTGCCAGCAGCCGGACAGGAGGGTCCCTTGGGGTTCTTGAGCAGTTCTTC. Protein sequence: CASSRTGGSLGVLEQFF.

A few counts support this clone. J is TRBJ2-1 and V is TRBV7-6, with a weak D call TRBD1 (5 bases). Germline CDR1 and CDR2: SGHVS and FNYEAQ. Trimming took 1 base from V and 3 from J, leaving 7 bases between them. This CDR3 contains 14 residues. The chain's CDR3 is CASSLEDSYNEQFF. Here the CDR3 DNA reads TGTGCCAGCAGCTTAGAAGACAGCTACAATGAGCAGTTCTTC.

This clone was seen a few times. The V and J genes are TRBV4-2 and TRBJ2-5, with TRBD2 identical over 13 bases. V dropped 4 bases and J dropped 5; count of bases not matched to a gene: 4. This CDR3 has 15 amino acids. Germline V gene sequence: CDR1 LGHNA, CDR2 YNFKEQ. The CDR3 reads CASSPTSGRDETQYF. CDR3 in DNA: TGTGCCAGCAGCCCAACTAGCGGGAGGGACGAGACCCAGTACTTC.

The genes are TRBV5-4 and TRBJ2-3; a weak D match, TRBD2 (6 bases). Between the trimmed V and J ends, which lost 2 bases and 1 base, there was a span of 14 bases. The CDR3 runs 16 residues. CDR1 SGHNT and CDR2 YYREEE come from the germline V gene (reference sequence). CDR3 DNA: TGTGCCAGCAGCTTACGGAGGGCCGGGGGCACAGATACGCAGTATTTT. Protein: CASSLRRAGGTDTQYF. Drawing the rest from reference TRBV5-4 and TRBJ2-3, the complete variable domain is ETGVTQSPTHLIKTRGQQVTLRCSSQSGHNTVSWYQQALGQGPQFIFQYYREEENGRGNFPPRFSGLQFPNYSSELNVNALELDDSALYLCASSLRRAGGTDTQYFGPGTRLTVL.

The chain couples TRBV7-8 to TRBJ2-7; D uncertain. The CDR3 is made up of 11 amino acids. Germline V gene sequence: CDR1 SGHVS, CDR2 FQNEAQ. V was shortened by 5 bases and J by 2 bases, with 4 bases between the two germline ends. The CDR3 DNA reads as TGTGCCAGCAGCCCCACCTACGAGCAGTACTTC. It yields the protein CASSPTYEQYF.

The J gene is TRBJ1-5, the V gene TRBV19; 7 bases agree with TRBD1. J lost 2 bases, V lost 6 bases, and 4 bases had no gene match. This CDR3 contains 14 residues. Per germline, CDR1 LNHDA and CDR2 SQIVND (reference sequence). DNA for the CDR3: TGTGCCAGTAGCCAGGGGGTTGGCAATCAGCCCCAGCATTTT. Protein sequence: CASSQGVGNQPQHF.

The chain recombines TRBV5-5 with TRBJ2-7; D is unresolved. Germline V CDR1 and CDR2: SGHKS, YYEKEE (reference sequence). The CDR3 extends over 12 amino acids. The V end was cut by 1 base, the J end by 3 bases, with 5 bases between. CDR3 amino acids: CASSLYSYEQYF. The CDR3 region has the DNA TGTGCCAGCAGCTTGTACAGCTACGAGCAGTACTTC.

This sequence joins TRBV7-2 and TRBJ2-7; weak D call: TRBD1 (6 bases). This CDR3 contains 14 residues. Germline V gene sequence: CDR1 SGHTA, CDR2 FQGNSA. V was pared by 2 bases and J by 9 bases, with 17 bases between. CDR3 in DNA: TGTGCCAGCAGCTTACCGCGGCTAGGGGGAAGGCAGTACTTC. Protein: CASSLPRLGGRQYF.

The chain is built from TRBV11-3 and TRBJ2-6; 12 bases are shared with TRBD2. With 5 bases clipped from V and 4 bases from J, the junction kept 6 bases outside the gene matches. The CDR3 totals 17 residues. Germline V gene lookup returns CDR1 SGHNT and CDR2 YENEEA. For the CDR3, the DNA is TGTGCCAGCAGCCCCCGACTAGCGGGGGACGGGGCCAACGTCCTGACTTTC. It yields the protein CASSPRLAGDGANVLTF.

The chain uses TRBV9 and TRBJ1-1; D is unclear. Trimming took 0 bases from V and 5 from J, leaving 20 bases between them. The CDR3 runs 17 residues. The V gene's germline CDR1 is SGDLS and CDR2 YYNGEE. CDR3 sequence: CASSVGAAREVFTEAFF. DNA for the CDR3: TGTGCCAGCAGCGTAGGTGCGGCTCGAGAGGTGTTTACTGAAGCTTTCTTT.

The rearrangement uses TRBV5-6 and TRBJ2-5; possible D gene TRBD2, 6 bases. The end of the DNA aligns better with TRBJ2-7, so the J call may be wrong. This CDR3 region has 16 residues. Germline CDR1 is SGHDT and CDR2 is YYEEEE. CDR3 sequence (DNA): TGTGCCAGCAGCTTGACCGGGCAGGGAGGCGCCTACGAGCAGTACTTC. This gives the protein CASSLTGQGGAYEQYF.

The CDR3: CASSSNPTGGAETQYF. The CDR3, as DNA: TGTGCCAGCAGCTCAAACCCCACAGGGGGCGCAGAGACCCAGTACTTC. This chain uses TRBV7-2 with TRBJ2-5; 9 nucleotides align to TRBD1. Germline V CDR1 and CDR2: SGHTA, FQGNSA. CDR3 length: 16 amino acids. J gave up 4 bases and V 4 bases, and 10 bases lay outside the gene matches. Using reference TRBV7-2 and TRBJ2-5 for the parts outside the CDR3, the full variable domain is GAGVSQSPSNKVTEKGKDVELRCDPISGHTALYWYRQSLGQGLEFLIYFQGNSAPDKSGLPSDRFSAERTGGSVSTLTIQRTQQEDSAVYLCASSSNPTGGAETQYFGPGTRLLVL.

The chain joins TRBV5-8 to TRBJ2-2, with 8 nucleotides matching TRBD1. CDR1 is SGHTS, CDR2 YDEGEE, per germline. This CDR3 region has 15 residues. V lost 2 bases and J lost 7; bases outside the gene matches: 7. The CDR3 sequence: CASSFRTGPYGELFF. The CDR3 nucleotides read TGTGCCAGCAGCTTCCGGACAGGGCCGTACGGGGAGCTGTTTTTT.

This chain connects TRBV7-6 to TRBJ2-5; D perhaps matches TRBD1 (5 bases). Per the germline V gene, CDR1 is SGHVS and CDR2 is FNYEAQ. V dropped 5 bases and J dropped 5 bases, with 15 bases sitting between them. This CDR3 has 14 amino acids. This chain's CDR3 is CASSPDTGRETQYF. CDR3 coding DNA: TGTGCCAGCAGCCCCGACACAGGACGGGAGACCCAGTACTTC. The full variable domain, its missing parts supplied by reference TRBV7-6 and TRBJ2-5, is GAGVSQSPRYKVTKRGQDVALRCDPISGHVSLYWYRQALGQGPEFLTYFNYEAQQDKSGLPNDRFSAERPEGSISTLTIQRTEQRDSAMYRCASSPDTGRETQYFGPGTRLLVL.

The V call is TRBV11-2, the J call TRBJ2-3; 7 bases map to TRBD2. Germline values: CDR1 SGHAT, CDR2 FQNNGV. The CDR3 length is 15 residues. The J segment lost 2 bases and the V segment lost 3 bases, leaving 5 bases of the junction unmatched. The DNA of the CDR3 is TGTGCCAGCAGCTTTCGGGCGGGAGCCACAGATACGCAGTATTTT. It is translated as CASSFRAGATDTQYF.

This clone has more than one count but fewer than ten. The chain carries TRBV5-6 and TRBJ2-7; 10 bases align to TRBD2. The CDR3 totals 16 residues. V shed 4 bases and J 3 bases; nucleotides not matched to a gene: 10. Looked up from germline, CDR1 is SGHDT and CDR2 is YYEEEE. The CDR3 coding sequence is TGTGCCAGCAGCCTTATCTCTAGCGGGAGCCGCTACGAGCAGTACTTC. Protein sequence: CASSLISSGSRYEQYF.

This clone was counted a few times. This chain connects TRBV7-9 to TRBJ2-1; 14 bases match TRBD2. CDR1 SEHNR and CDR2 FQNEAQ come from the germline V gene (reference sequence). V shed 2 bases and J 7 bases; nucleotides not matched to a gene: 10. This CDR3 has 18 amino acids. The CDR3 is CASSLPIRLAGGKNEQFF. CDR3 nucleotides: TGTGCCAGCAGCTTACCCATAAGACTAGCGGGAGGGAAGAATGAGCAGTTCTTC.

The V and J genes are TRBV7-6 and TRBJ2-7; D remains ambiguous. The CDR3 consists of 14 residues. Germline lookup yields CDR1 SGHVS and CDR2 FNYEAQ. Deletions cut 2 bases from V and 2 bases from J, with 10 bases between. The CDR3 DNA reads TGTGCCAGCAGCTTAAGTGGCGGAACCTACGAGCAGTACTTC. Protein product: CASSLSGGTYEQYF.

This chain joins TRBV7-3 and TRBJ2-1; no definite D call. Germline assignment: CDR1 SGHTA and CDR2 FQGTGA. V was clipped by 2 bases and J by 8 bases, with 4 bases between them. CDR3 length: 11 residues. The CDR3 bases are TGTGCCAGCAGCTTAGGCCATGAGCAGTTCTTC. Translated: CASSLGHEQFF.

J is TRBJ2-3 and V is TRBV9; a weak D match, TRBD1 (7 bases). Germline values: CDR1 SGDLS, CDR2 YYNGEE. The V end was cut by 0 bases, the J end by 3 bases, with 14 bases between. This CDR3 spans 16 amino acids. CDR3 loop: CASSVAPGGKTDTQYF. The DNA of the CDR3 is TGTGCCAGCAGCGTAGCTCCAGGGGGGAAGACAGATACGCAGTATTTT. Looking up the rest from reference TRBV9 and TRBJ2-3 gives the full variable domain: DSGVTQTPKHLITATGQRVTLRCSPRSGDLSVYWYQQSLDQGLQFLIQYYNGEERAKGNILERFSAQQFPDLHSELNLSSLELGDSALYFCASSVAPGGKTDTQYFGPGTRLTVL.

This rearrangement joins TRBV6-5 to TRBJ1-5; D perhaps matches TRBD1 (6 bases). Per germline, CDR1 MNHEY and CDR2 SVGAGI. V lost 6 bases and J 1 base, leaving 10 bases between the germline ends. There are 14 residues in the CDR3. For the CDR3, the DNA is TGTGCCAGCAGATCAGGGGTAAGCAATCAGCCCCAGCATTTT. This sequence encodes CASRSGVSNQPQHF.

The genes are TRBV28 and TRBJ2-5; TRBD2 is a possible D gene (5 bases). The CDR3 consists of 16 residues. The ends were cut back, 3 bases at V and 5 bases at J, with 19 bases in the middle. Germline V gene sequence: CDR1 MDHEN, CDR2 SYDVKM. CDR3 DNA sequence: TGTGCCAGCAGTTTCCCCCGGAAGCGCTCGGGGGAGACCCAGTACTTC. This sequence encodes CASSFPRKRSGETQYF.

This clone was found a few times. This rearrangement joins TRBV7-9 to TRBJ2-3; a possible D gene is TRBD1 (5 bases). Trimming took off 6 bases at V and 1 base at J, with 8 bases between the two ends. Germline V gene sequence: CDR1 SEHNR, CDR2 FQNEAQ (reference sequence). CDR3 length equals 13 residues. The CDR3 bases are TGTGCCAGCAGTGTACAGGGCACAGATACGCAGTATTTT. Translation: CASSVQGTDTQYF.

This clone was detected only a few times. The V gene is TRBV6-5, the J gene TRBJ1-1; 9 bases map to TRBD1. Germline CDR1 and CDR2: MNHEY and SVGAGI. The ends lost 7 bases at V and 5 bases at J; junction bases unmatched: 8. The CDR3 is 14 amino acids. The CDR3 DNA follows: TGTGCCAGCACTCACAGGGGGCGCGGGACTGAAGCTTTCTTT. It codes for CASTHRGRGTEAFF.